This TCR beta chain appears in the sequencing data of a study of regulatory T cells in long-lasting Graves disease. The TCR beta library used iRepertoire HTBI primers with Arm-PCR amplification of CDR3. Original data processing: Sample data revealed approximately 62 TRBV and 12 to 15 TRBJ segments. TCRdb itself ran the multiplex PCR reads through MiXCR, one entry per CDR3 protein. These V and J calls rely on TCRdb rather than the paper's analysis. The sample yields about 450,000 distinct CDR3 sequences, approximately 15% seen once. Time point specified: newly diagnosed GD, antithyroid drugs for less than 3 months. PBMC-extracted RNA yielded the TCR library. EDTA tubes collected around 10 milliliters of peripheral blood. Study-level points and caveats: Only peripheral blood was studied, not thyroid tissue.

Trimming removed 4 bases from V and 4 bases from J; junction bases left unmatched: 14. This CDR3 region has 17 residues. Germline V gives CDR1 SGDLS, CDR2 YYNGEE. This clonotype came up a few times. Its cognate antigen is unknown. These data were also reused for a study on T cells in Graves' hyperthyroidism and ophthalmopathy. That work states: The study used the HTBI primer set for a first-round RT-PCR of the TCR CDR3.

The sample consisted of peripheral blood mononuclear cells (PBMCs), taken at new diagnosis, from a patient treated with antithyroid drugs. V gene TRBV9 combines with J gene TRBJ2-1; 7 nucleotides align to TRBD2. The receptor's source is a woman in her fifties or sixties with Graves disease. CDR3 in DNA: TGTGCCAGCAGCCTTTCGGGGGGAAGGGCGCCTTACAATGAGCAGTTCTTC. Amino acid sequence: CASSLSGGRAPYNEQFF. Combining the CDR3 with reference TRBV9 and TRBJ2-1 gives the whole variable domain DSGVTQTPKHLITATGQRVTLRCSPRSGDLSVYWYQQSLDQGLQFLIQYYNGEERAKGNILERFSAQQFPDLHSELNLSSLELGDSALYFCASSLSGGRAPYNEQFFGPGTRLTVL.